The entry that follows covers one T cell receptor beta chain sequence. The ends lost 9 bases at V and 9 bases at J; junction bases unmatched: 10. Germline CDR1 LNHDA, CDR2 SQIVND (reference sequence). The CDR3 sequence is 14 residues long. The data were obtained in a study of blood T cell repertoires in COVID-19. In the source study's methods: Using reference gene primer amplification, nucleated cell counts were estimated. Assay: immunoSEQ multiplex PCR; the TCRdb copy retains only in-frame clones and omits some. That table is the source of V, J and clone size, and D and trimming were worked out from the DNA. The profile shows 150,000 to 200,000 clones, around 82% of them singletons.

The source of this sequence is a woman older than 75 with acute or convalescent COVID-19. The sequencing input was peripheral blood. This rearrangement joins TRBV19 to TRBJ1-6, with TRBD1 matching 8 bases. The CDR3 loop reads CASSGDRGISPLHF. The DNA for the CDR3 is TGTGCCAGCTCCGGAGACAGGGGTATTTCACCCCTCCACTTT.